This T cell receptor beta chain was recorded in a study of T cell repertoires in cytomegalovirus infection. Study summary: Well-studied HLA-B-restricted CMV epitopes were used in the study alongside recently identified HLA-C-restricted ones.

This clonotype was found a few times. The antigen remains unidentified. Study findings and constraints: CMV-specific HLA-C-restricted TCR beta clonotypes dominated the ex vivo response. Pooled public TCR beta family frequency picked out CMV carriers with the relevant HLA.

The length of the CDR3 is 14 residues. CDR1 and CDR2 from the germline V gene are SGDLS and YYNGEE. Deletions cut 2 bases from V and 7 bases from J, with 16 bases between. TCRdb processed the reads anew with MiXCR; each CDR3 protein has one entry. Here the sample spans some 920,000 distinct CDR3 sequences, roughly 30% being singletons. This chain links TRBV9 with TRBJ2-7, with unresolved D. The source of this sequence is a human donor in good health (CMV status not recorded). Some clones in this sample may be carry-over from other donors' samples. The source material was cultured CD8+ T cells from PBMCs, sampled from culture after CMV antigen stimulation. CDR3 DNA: TGTGCCAGCAGCGTTGGCTCCTTGGGGTGGGAGCAGTACTTC. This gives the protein CASSVGSLGWEQYF.